The 23 T cell receptor beta chains in this list originate from one sample, sequenced in a study of T cells in Graves' hyperthyroidism and ophthalmopathy. Researchers amplified the TCR beta CDR3 regions from RNA transcripts. The HTBI primer set was used in a first-round RT-PCR of the TCR CDR3. TCRdb used MiXCR to reprocess the multiplex PCR reads, holding one entry per CDR3 protein. The sample carries under 550,000 distinct CDR3 sequences, approximately 20% recorded once. Source material: blood. These receptors were obtained from a man in his forties with Graves' ophthalmopathy.

This clonotype was seen repeatedly, ten times or more. The J gene is TRBJ2-2, the V gene TRBV11-2; weak D call: TRBD2 (5 bases). The CDR3 has 15 amino acids. Germline assignment: CDR1 SGHAT and CDR2 FQNNGV. Trimming shortened V by 1 base and J by 0 bases, and 6 bases separated the two germline ends. The CDR3 coding sequence is TGTGCCAGCAGCTTAGGGGAGTCGAACACCGGGGAGCTGTTTTTT. It yields the protein CASSLGESNTGELFF.

In DNA form, the CDR3 reads TGCAGTGCAAGCACGGGGTTCTGGACAGATACGCAGTATTTT. It specifies CSASTGFWTDTQYF. J is TRBJ2-3 and V is TRBV20-1, with D possibly being TRBD2 (5 bases). Germline values: CDR1 DFQATT, CDR2 SNEGSKA (reference sequence). V shed 6 bases and J shed 3 bases, with 16 bases lying between them. The CDR3 loop spans 14 amino acids.

V and J are TRBV7-8 and TRBJ2-2, with 8 bases identical to TRBD2. CDR3 length equals 17 residues. V trimming: 7 bases; J trimming: 1 base; junction bases outside the gene matches: 11. Germline CDR1 reads SGHVS; CDR2 reads FQNEAQ. The CDR3 sequence: CASIVNSGRLNTGELFF. CDR3 in DNA: TGTGCCAGCATCGTCAACAGCGGGAGATTGAACACCGGGGAGCTGTTTTTT.

This chain links TRBV27 with TRBJ2-5; D gene uncertain. The CDR3 is 16 amino acids. Trimming removed 5 bases at V and 5 bases at J, with 21 bases between. CDR1 and CDR2 from the germline V gene are MNHEY and SMNVEV (reference sequence). The CDR3 sequence: CASSLYWSRPGETQYF. For the CDR3, the DNA is TGTGCCAGCAGTCTTTATTGGTCGAGGCCTGGGGAGACCCAGTACTTC.

J is TRBJ2-7 and V is TRBV13; possible D gene TRBD1, 6 bases. This CDR3 is 15 amino acids long. The germline V and J ends were trimmed by 4 bases and 3 bases, with 16 bases remaining between them. The V gene's germline CDR1 is PRHDT and CDR2 FYEKMQ (reference sequence). The chain's CDR3 is CASSYSGTSNYEQYF. The CDR3 coding sequence is TGTGCCAGCAGCTACTCCGGGACATCAAACTACGAGCAGTACTTC.

The table lists this clonotype with many counts. The CDR3 is CASSAQESLIEKLFF. CDR3 DNA sequence: TGTGCCAGCAGTGCGCAGGAAAGTTTGATCGAAAAACTGTTTTTT. The chain joins TRBV2 to TRBJ1-4, with D hard to call. Trimming stripped 4 bases from V and 8 bases from J, with 17 bases between. The CDR3 contains 15 residues. CDR1 and CDR2 (germline): SNHLY, FYNNEI.

This clonotype was found many times. The V and J genes are TRBV3-1 and TRBJ2-7; D gene unclear. Trimming stripped 0 bases from V and 7 bases from J, with 13 bases between. The CDR3 runs to 14 residues. The germline CDR1 and CDR2 sequences are LGHDT and YNNKEL (reference sequence). CDR3 residues: CASSQDPRPLEQYF. The CDR3 bases are TGTGCCAGCAGCCAAGACCCCCGCCCGCTGGAGCAGTACTTC.

This clonotype was detected only a few times. The chain couples TRBV2 to TRBJ1-5; possibly TRBD1 for D (6 bases). Trimming removed 8 bases from V and 8 bases from J, with 16 bases in between. From germline, CDR1 is SNHLY and CDR2 FYNNEI. The CDR3 is 13 amino acids. In nucleotides, the CDR3 is TGTGCCAGCTCTACACTACAGGGAAAGCCCCAGCATTTT. Its protein is CASSTLQGKPQHF.

This clonotype was recorded many times. This chain joins TRBV5-5 and TRBJ2-7, with unresolved D. V dropped 4 bases and J dropped 6 bases, with 11 bases sitting between them. The CDR3 covers 12 residues. CDR1 is SGHKS and CDR2 is YYEKEE in the germline V gene (reference sequence). CDR3 protein: CASSPVGPEQYF. The CDR3 DNA reads TGTGCCAGCAGCCCCGTCGGTCCCGAGCAGTACTTC.

This clonotype was observed at least ten times. The J gene is TRBJ1-1, the V gene TRBV30, with D perhaps matching TRBD1 (5 bases). CDR1 is GTSNPN and CDR2 is SVGIG in the germline V gene (reference sequence). This CDR3 contains 13 residues. V lost 4 bases and J lost 1, with 10 bases in between. The CDR3 DNA reads as TGTGCCTGGAAGGGGTCTGGGAACACTGAAGCTTTCTTT. Translation gives CAWKGSGNTEAFF.

The chain uses TRBV7-2 and TRBJ2-2, with D uncertain. The germline gives CDR1 SGHTA, CDR2 FQGNSA. The CDR3 covers 13 residues. V lost 7 bases, J lost 4 bases, and 10 bases lay in between. DNA for the CDR3: TGTGCCAGCATGTACTTACCCACCGGGGAGCTGTTTTTT. Its translation is CASMYLPTGELFF.

This clonotype was seen a few times. The J gene is TRBJ2-7, the V gene TRBV4-2, with D possibly called TRBD1 or TRBD2 (5 bases each). The CDR3 length is 15 residues. Between the trimmed V and J ends, which lost 0 bases and 8 bases, there was a span of 17 bases. CDR1 LGHNA and CDR2 YNFKEQ come from the germline V gene. This CDR3 is CASSQDVVGTSKQYF. The CDR3, as DNA: TGTGCCAGCAGCCAAGATGTAGTAGGGACGTCGAAGCAGTACTTC.

There are a few counts of this clonotype. The junction departs from the called germline gene at one end, perhaps through a read error. The V gene is TRBV2, the J gene TRBJ2-3; 8 bases line up with TRBD2. CDR1 is SNHLY, CDR2 FYNNEI, per germline. The CDR3 spans 18 residues. The CDR3 spells CAISESRRAGAGTDTQYF. CDR3 coding DNA: TGTGCCATCAGTGAGTCGAGGCGAGCGGGGGCTGGTACAGATACGCAGTATTTT.

This clonotype was counted only a few times. This chain connects TRBV15 to TRBJ2-7; 10 nucleotides align to TRBD2. The germline V gene has CDR1 LNHNV and CDR2 YYDKDF (reference sequence). This CDR3 contains 13 residues. V was clipped by 4 bases and J by 6 bases; unmatched bases: 3. The CDR3 coding sequence is TGTGCCACCAGCACTAGCGGGAGTCGCGAGCAGTACTTC. This translates into CATSTSGSREQYF. The complete variable domain, with remaining parts taken from reference TRBV15 and TRBJ2-7, reads DAMVIQNPRYQVTQFGKPVTLSCSQTLNHNVMYWYQQKSSQAPKLLFHYYDKDFNNEADTPDNFQSRRPNTSFCFLDIRSPGLGDTAMYLCATSTSGSREQYFGPGTRLTVT.

This clonotype turned up a few times. The rearrangement joins TRBV5-1 to TRBJ2-1; D possibly corresponds to TRBD2 (7 bases). V was cut by 3 bases and J by 10 bases, with 14 bases left in between. Per the germline V gene, CDR1 is SGHRS and CDR2 is YFSETQ. This CDR3 has 13 amino acids. Here the CDR3 DNA reads TGCGCCAGCAGCTGGGAGGGGGTTCCCGAGCAGTTCTTC. Its protein is CASSWEGVPEQFF.

V and J are TRBV7-9 and TRBJ2-3; D not certain. The germline V gene has CDR1 SEHNR and CDR2 FQNEAQ (reference sequence). This CDR3 has 11 amino acids. With 1 base removed from V and 9 bases from J, the gap between germline ends came to 5 bases. The CDR3 coding sequence is TGTGCCAGCAGCTTAGAGAAGACGCAGTATTTT. Its translation: CASSLEKTQYF.

This clonotype has only a few counts. The gene calls are TRBV7-2 and TRBJ2-1; 8 bases align to TRBD2. This CDR3 region has 15 residues. Germline lookup yields CDR1 SGHTA and CDR2 FQGNSA. The trim removed 9 bases at V and 8 bases at J, leaving 15 bases unmatched. The CDR3 coding sequence is TGTGCCAGTTACTACGGTCTAGCGGGCAAAGATGAGCAGTTCTTC. Its protein is CASYYGLAGKDEQFF.

In its sample, this clonotype was seen many times. The chain couples TRBV5-1 to TRBJ1-1, with a weak D call TRBD1 (5 bases). V was cut by 1 base and J by 0 bases, with 16 bases left in between. Germline V lookup: CDR1 SGHRS, CDR2 YFSETQ. The CDR3 is made up of 17 amino acids. The CDR3 bases are TGCGCCAGCAGCTTGCAGGGCATGGGAGAGGTGAACACTGAAGCTTTCTTT. It specifies CASSLQGMGEVNTEAFF.

This clonotype was seen many times. The chain combines TRBV10-3 with TRBJ2-3, with D uncertain. Germline V CDR1 and CDR2: ENHRY, SYGVKD. Trimming took 6 bases from V and 3 from J, leaving 4 bases between them. This CDR3 is built from 11 residues. The CDR3 DNA reads TGTGCCATCAGATTGACAGATACGCAGTATTTT. Its translation is CAIRLTDTQYF.

The V and J genes are TRBV7-9 and TRBJ2-3; TRBD2 matches 11 bases. This CDR3 spans 17 amino acids. The J segment lost 4 bases and the V segment lost 2 bases, leaving 8 bases of the junction unmatched. The germline V gene has CDR1 SEHNR and CDR2 FQNEAQ (reference sequence). This CDR3 reads CASSLTSGGRRPDTQYF. The CDR3 DNA is TGTGCCAGCAGCTTAACTAGCGGGGGAAGGAGGCCAGATACGCAGTATTTT.

V usage is TRBV6-2 or TRBV6-3 and J usage is TRBJ2-2; D gene ambiguous. Germline values: CDR1 MNHEY, CDR2 SVGEGT. V dropped 0 bases and J dropped 6 bases, with 17 bases sitting between them. The CDR3 has 17 residues. CDR3: CASSYSSRLLDPGELFF. CDR3 sequence (DNA): TGTGCCAGCAGTTACTCTAGTAGGCTACTGGATCCCGGGGAGCTGTTTTTT.

This clonotype was counted many times. The V call is TRBV2, the J call TRBJ2-3; TRBD2 matches 11 bases. The CDR3 is 17 amino acids. J was trimmed by 1 base and V by 6 bases; bases with no gene match: 9. The germline V gene encodes CDR1 SNHLY and CDR2 FYNNEI. The CDR3 DNA is TGTGCCAGCAGGAGAACCACTAGCGGGGGTCGCACAGATACGCAGTATTTT. It translates to CASRRTTSGGRTDTQYF.

The rearrangement joins TRBV6-1 to TRBJ2-3; TRBD1 is a possible D gene (5 bases). This CDR3 spans 15 amino acids. In germline, CDR1 is MNHNS, CDR2 SASEGT. Trimming cost V 1 base and J 5 bases, with 13 bases left between them. The CDR3 bases are TGTGCCAGCAGTGAAGTCGTTAGCAGGGTAGATACGCAGTATTTT. Its protein is CASSEVVSRVDTQYF.